This passage covers 5 T cell receptor beta chains from one sample sequenced in a study of control samples from healthy donors and cancer patients. The method was immunoSEQ multiplex PCR; TCRdb's version includes in-frame clones alone and lacks a portion of them. The sample shows fewer than 200,000 clones, approximately 94% of them seen only once. Sequenced input: PBMCs. These receptors all stem from a man aged 55 to 70 with colorectal cancer.

A single count supports this clone. This chain uses TRBV3-1 (or the pseudogene TRBV3-2) with TRBJ1-5; unclear D gene. V gave up 1 base and J gave up 3 bases, with 10 bases separating them. The V gene's germline CDR1 is LGHDT and CDR2 YNNKEL (reference sequence). The CDR3 is made up of 15 amino acids. The CDR3 sequence: CASSQGDRVNQPQHF. Written as DNA, the CDR3 is TGTGCCAGCAGCCAAGGAGATCGGGTCAATCAGCCCCAGCATTTT.

This chain connects TRBV28 to TRBJ1-1; a possible D gene is TRBD1 (6 bases). The length of the CDR3 is 15 residues. V lost 5 bases and J 3 bases, leaving 16 bases between the germline ends. Looked up from germline, CDR1 is MDHEN and CDR2 is SYDVKM. The CDR3 region is CASSNYPGGYTEAFF. CDR3 sequence (DNA): TGTGCCAGCAGTAATTACCCCGGGGGCTACACTGAAGCTTTCTTT.

As regards this clone: A junction end diverges from the germline sequence, so it may reflect a read error. The chain carries TRBV7-2 and TRBJ2-3; TRBD2 aligns across 10 bases. This CDR3 spans 17 amino acids. The germline CDR1 and CDR2 sequences are SGHTA and FQGNSA. The CDR3 DNA reads TGTGCCAGCAGCGTAGCCCCGAGCGGGGGGGCGGTAGATACGCAGTATTTT. Translation gives CASSVAPSGGAVDTQYF.

The chain combines TRBV4-2 with TRBJ1-2, with 7 bases fitting TRBD1. The CDR3 loop spans 15 amino acids. Trimming removed 4 bases from V and 1 base from J; junction bases left unmatched: 6. Looked up from germline, CDR1 is LGHNA and CDR2 is YNFKEQ. The DNA of the CDR3 is TGTGCCAGCAGCCTTGGGACAGCCCTTAACTATGGCTACACCTTC. Amino acid sequence: CASSLGTALNYGYTF.

The chain uses TRBV5-8 and TRBJ2-5, with a weak D call TRBD1 (6 bases). V was clipped by 3 bases and J by 0 bases, with 15 bases between them. The CDR3 sequence is 16 residues long. Germline assignment: CDR1 SGHTS and CDR2 YDEGEE. CDR3 nucleotides: TGTGCCAGCAGCTCCGGGGACATATCGTACCAAGAGACCCAGTACTTC. It yields the protein CASSSGDISYQETQYF.